The 22 T cell receptor beta chains below all came from one sample that was sequenced in a study of shared clonotypes between healthy human individuals. TCRdb's table, derived via immunoSEQ multiplex PCR, lists solely in-frame clones and lacks some. The sample records millions of clones, just over 90% being singletons. The specimen was naive CD4+ T cells sorted from blood. Subset noted: CD45RA+ positively selected. These TCRs come from a man aged 18 to 30 in good health.

The chain has TRBV9 and TRBJ1-5; D possibly corresponds to TRBD1 (5 bases). Trimming cost V 4 bases and J 0 bases, with 17 bases left between them. Germline V gene lookup returns CDR1 SGDLS and CDR2 YYNGEE. The CDR3 runs to 17 residues. CDR3 in amino acids: CASSPREGPYSNQPQHF. The CDR3 coding sequence is TGTGCCAGCAGCCCGCGGGAGGGGCCCTATAGCAATCAGCCCCAGCATTTT.

This chain joins TRBV7-2 and TRBJ1-1, with D maybe TRBD1 (5 bases). CDR1 and CDR2 from the germline V gene are SGHTA and FQGNSA. The CDR3 runs to 15 residues. V lost 2 bases to trimming and J lost 2 bases, with 12 bases between them. CDR3: CASSLRGSVNTEAFF. The CDR3 DNA reads as TGTGCCAGCAGCTTAAGGGGCAGCGTCAACACTGAAGCTTTCTTT.

The chain has TRBV30 and TRBJ1-2; 8 nucleotides align to TRBD1. This CDR3 contains 12 residues. Looked up from germline, CDR1 is GTSNPN and CDR2 is SVGIG (reference sequence). The CDR3 DNA reads as TGTGCGGAGGGGCAGGGGGCATGGGGCTACACCTTC. As protein: CAEGQGAWGYTF. The complete variable domain, with remaining parts taken from reference TRBV30 and TRBJ1-2, reads SQTIHQWPATLVQPVGSPLSLECTVEGTSNPNLYWYRQAAGRGLQLLFYSVGIGQISSEVPQNLSASRPQDRQFILSSKKLLLSDSGFYLCAEGQGAWGYTFGSGTRLTVV.

As regards this clone: Other DNA sequences in the same sample also yield this CDR3. CDR3 residues: CASSLGGAETQYF. The CDR3 DNA reads TGCGCCAGCAGCTTGGGGGGTGCAGAGACCCAGTACTTC. The chain couples TRBV5-1 to TRBJ2-5, with no clear D. Between the trimmed V and J ends, which lost 0 bases and 4 bases, there was a span of 7 bases. Germline V gene lookup returns CDR1 SGHRS and CDR2 YFSETQ. The CDR3 is made up of 13 amino acids.

V is TRBV7-2 and J is TRBJ1-1; D not certain. The CDR3 loop spans 14 amino acids. The V end was cut by 5 bases, the J end by 2 bases, with 12 bases between. Germline assignment: CDR1 SGHTA and CDR2 FQGNSA. The CDR3: CASSPQAGNTEAFF. The CDR3 nucleotides are TGTGCCAGCAGCCCCCAGGCAGGAAACACTGAAGCTTTCTTT.

This chain uses TRBV6-5 with TRBJ2-7, with TRBD1 matching over 10 bases. Trimming removed 6 bases from V and 2 bases from J; junction bases left unmatched: 4. The CDR3 has 14 amino acids. Germline V gene lookup returns CDR1 MNHEY and CDR2 SVGAGI. The CDR3 sequence: CASRLGQGTYEQYF. In DNA form, the CDR3 reads TGTGCCAGCAGATTGGGACAGGGGACCTACGAGCAGTACTTC.

Of note for this clone: The same CDR3 can be traced to other DNA sequences in this sample. This rearrangement joins TRBV2 to TRBJ2-3; 8 bases map to TRBD1. The germline V gene encodes CDR1 SNHLY and CDR2 FYNNEI. The CDR3 has 13 amino acids. Trimming at V came to 6 bases and at J to 3 bases, leaving 2 bases not matched to a gene. CDR3 amino acids: CASRDRATDTQYF. For the CDR3, the DNA is TGTGCCAGCAGGGACAGGGCAACAGATACGCAGTATTTT.

This chain connects TRBV12-5 to TRBJ2-7; unclear D gene. The V gene's germline CDR1 is LGHNT and CDR2 FRNRAP. The CDR3 totals 16 residues. With 0 bases removed from V and 2 bases from J, the gap between germline ends came to 14 bases. The CDR3 here is CASGLVLGRSAYEQYF. As DNA, the CDR3 is TGTGCTAGTGGTTTGGTACTTGGCAGATCAGCCTACGAGCAGTACTTC.

V is TRBV4-1 and J is TRBJ2-1; D possibly corresponds to TRBD2 (8 bases). Per the germline V gene, CDR1 is MGHRA and CDR2 is YSYEKL. Trimming pared 0 bases from V and 15 bases from J, leaving 15 bases between. This CDR3 is 13 amino acids long. Written as DNA, the CDR3 is TGCGCCAGCAGCCAAGATCGGGAGGGGGCGGTGTTCTTC. Translating gives CASSQDREGAVFF.

The CDR3 DNA follows: TGTGCCAGCAGTGAGGGACAGGGTTATCAGCCCCAGCATTTT. The encoded protein is CASSEGQGYQPQHF. The V and J genes are TRBV6-1 and TRBJ1-5; TRBD1 agrees at 9 bases. Germline-derived CDR1 and CDR2 are MNHNS and SASEGT. The CDR3 is made up of 14 amino acids. The junction had 2 bases not matched to a gene; V was cut back by 3 bases and J by 5 bases.

This chain links TRBV7-8 with TRBJ2-1; TRBD2 agrees at 7 bases. V dropped 5 bases and J dropped 2; count of bases not matched to a gene: 18. Germline V gene lookup returns CDR1 SGHVS and CDR2 FQNEAQ. The CDR3 totals 19 residues. The CDR3 loop is CASSPKWSSLAATYNEQFF. The CDR3 DNA sequence: TGTGCCAGCAGCCCAAAGTGGTCGTCGCTAGCGGCGACCTACAATGAGCAGTTCTTC.

V and J are TRBV28 and TRBJ1-5; D gene ambiguous. CDR3 size: 11 residues. Deletions cut 4 bases from V and 9 bases from J, with 7 bases between. The germline V gene has CDR1 MDHEN and CDR2 SYDVKM. This chain's CDR3 is CASSSLWPQHF. The CDR3, as DNA: TGTGCCAGCAGTTCGCTATGGCCCCAGCATTTT.

The rearrangement joins TRBV7-9 to TRBJ1-1; possibly TRBD1 for D (6 bases). The V end lost 2 bases, the J end lost 3 bases, and 13 bases lay between the germline ends. CDR1 is SEHNR, CDR2 FQNEAQ, per germline (reference sequence). The CDR3 consists of 15 residues. The CDR3 DNA sequence: TGTGCCAGCAGCTTATTAGGGGGGTCGGACACTGAAGCTTTCTTT. It specifies CASSLLGGSDTEAFF.

The gene calls are TRBV2 and TRBJ1-3, with a tentative D call TRBD1 (6 bases). The CDR3 consists of 15 residues. Deletions cut 6 bases from V and 2 bases from J, with 14 bases between. CDR1 and CDR2 from the germline V gene are SNHLY and FYNNEI. CDR3 in DNA: TGTGCCAGCAGCCTAAGGGGGGGACCTGGAAACACCATATATTTT. Protein sequence: CASSLRGGPGNTIYF.

The genes are TRBV2 and TRBJ1-2; D unclear. The CDR3 covers 13 residues. The germline gives CDR1 SNHLY, CDR2 FYNNEI. Trimming shortened V by 4 bases and J by 4 bases, and 10 bases separated the two germline ends. The CDR3: CASSVGLSYGYTF. In DNA form, the CDR3 reads TGTGCCAGCAGTGTAGGACTATCCTATGGCTACACCTTC.

This chain uses TRBV2 with TRBJ2-7, with TRBD2 as a possible D gene (5 bases). Looked up from germline, CDR1 is SNHLY and CDR2 is FYNNEI. This CDR3 is 12 amino acids long. V was shortened by 5 bases and J by 9 bases, with 14 bases between the two germline ends. In DNA, the CDR3 is TGTGCCAGCAGTCGAGAGAGTGAGGGGCAGTACTTC. Translation: CASSRESEGQYF.

This rearrangement joins TRBV5-4 to TRBJ2-1; 8 bases align to TRBD2. Trimming removed 4 bases from V and 0 bases from J; junction bases left unmatched: 6. CDR1 is SGHNT and CDR2 is YYREEE in the germline V gene (reference sequence). CDR3 length equals 16 residues. CDR3 coding DNA: TGTGCCAGCAGCCTACTAGCGGATAGCTCCTACAATGAGCAGTTCTTC. This encodes CASSLLADSSYNEQFF. The complete variable domain, with remaining parts taken from reference TRBV5-4 and TRBJ2-1, reads ETGVTQSPTHLIKTRGQQVTLRCSSQSGHNTVSWYQQALGQGPQFIFQYYREEENGRGNFPPRFSGLQFPNYSSELNVNALELDDSALYLCASSLLADSSYNEQFFGPGTRLTVL.

The rearrangement uses TRBV25-1 and TRBJ2-3; 8 bases are a match to TRBD2. The CDR3 has 14 amino acids. Germline trimming cut 10 bases from V and 2 bases from J; bases unmatched to any gene: 8. Germline V gene data show CDR1 as MGHDK and CDR2 as SYGVNS. CDR3 sequence reads: CATSPAGDTDTQYF. The CDR3 coding sequence is TGTGCCACATCTCCAGCGGGAGACACAGATACGCAGTATTTT.

Remarks on this clone: This sample includes further DNA sequences coding for the same CDR3. The gene calls are TRBV7-9 and TRBJ2-5; tentative D call: TRBD2 (6 bases). The J call may be faulty, since TRBJ2-7 better matches the DNA end. The germline CDR1 and CDR2 sequences are SEHNR and FQNEAQ (reference sequence). The CDR3 runs to 14 residues. The CDR3 DNA reads TGTGCCAGCAGCTTAGCTAGCGGTTCTTACGAGCAGTACTTC. This sequence encodes CASSLASGSYEQYF.

The V and J genes are TRBV5-1 and TRBJ2-5, with 8 bases matching TRBD2. CDR1 is SGHRS and CDR2 is YFSETQ in the germline V gene. The trim removed 1 base at V and 3 bases at J, leaving 8 bases unmatched. The CDR3 extends over 16 amino acids. The CDR3 nucleotides are TGCGCCAGCAGCTTGCCAGGGCAGCGGGGGAAAGAGACCCAGTACTTC. Its protein product is CASSLPGQRGKETQYF.

V is TRBV5-1 and J is TRBJ1-1; D unresolved. V shed 2 bases and J shed 3 bases, with 11 bases lying between them. Germline CDR1 and CDR2: SGHRS and YFSETQ. The CDR3 runs 14 residues. The CDR3 nucleotides are TGCGCCAGCAGCTTAGGCAGACCCTACACTGAAGCTTTCTTT. Translating gives CASSLGRPYTEAFF.

This clone was observed a single time. Within the sample, other DNA sequences also encode this same CDR3. CDR3 in DNA: TGTGCCAGCAGTGTTACAGGGGGTAGCAATCAGCCCCAGCATTTT. Translating it yields CASSVTGGSNQPQHF. The V and J genes are TRBV6-1 and TRBJ1-5; 8 bases line up with TRBD1. V shed 4 bases, J shed 0 bases, and the junction held 2 bases outside the gene matches. Germline assignment: CDR1 MNHNS and CDR2 SASEGT. This CDR3 has 15 residues.